The rows below give T cell receptor beta chains drawn from one sample of a study of blood T cell repertoires in COVID-19. Data came from immunoSEQ multiplex PCR; TCRdb stores just in-frame clones and leaves some out. The sample shows roughly 200,000 clones, roughly 86% of them seen only once. The sequencing input was peripheral blood. The receptors originated from a man between 18 and 29 years old with active or convalescent COVID-19. The CDR3 runs from the conserved cysteine through the conserved F or W. Fields, in order: J gene, D gene, clone size, CDR3 length, V gene, CDR3 DNA, CDR3 protein. D genes are given only for firm matches. Size values are once, few and many counts, or a class for expanded clones, and some rows have none.

TRBJ1-2 . few 15 TRBV3-1/TRBV3-2 TGTGCCAGCAGCCAAGACAGTAGCCAGGGCAGAGGCTACACCTTC CASSQDSSQGRGYTF
TRBJ2-3 TRBD2 . 14 TRBV27 TGTGCCAGCAGTTCAGCGCGGGGGACAGATACGCAGTATTTT CASSSARGTDTQYF
TRBJ2-1 . . 13 TRBV7-9 TGTGCCAGCAGCTTACCAGGGGCTATTGAGCAGTTCTTC CASSLPGAIEQFF
TRBJ2-7 TRBD1 . 15 TRBV28 TGTGCCAGCAGTTTTACAGGGGGTAAGTCCTACGAGCAGTACTTC CASSFTGGKSYEQYF
TRBJ2-7 . . 15 TRBV7-8 TGTGCCAGCAGCTTAGCGCCCGGGAGCTCCTACGAGCAGTACTTC CASSLAPGSSYEQYF
TRBJ1-2 . . 13 TRBV19 TGTGCCAGTAGTATTGGGGCGGACTATGGCTACACCTTC CASSIGADYGYTF
TRBJ2-7 TRBD2 . 14 TRBV27 TGTGCCAGCAGGACTAGCGGGGATCGGGGCGAGCAGTACTTC CASRTSGDRGEQYF
TRBJ1-3 . . 15 TRBV7-6 TGTGCCAGCAGCAGCGGACAGAGAGTAGGGAACACCATATATTTT CASSSGQRVGNTIYF
TRBJ1-5 TRBD1 . 18 TRBV6-2/TRBV6-3 TGTGCCAGCAGTTACGAACCTCAGGGGGCGCGGGACAATCAGCCCCAGCATTTT CASSYEPQGARDNQPQHF
TRBJ2-3 . . 12 TRBV2 TGTGCCAGCCGCCTGACTCAAGATACGCAGTATTTT CASRLTQDTQYF
TRBJ1-1 . . 12 TRBV11-2 TGTGCCAGCAGCCTGGGAGACACTGAAGCTTTCTTT CASSLGDTEAFF